These 10 T cell receptor beta chains came from one sample sequenced in a study of neoadjuvant anti-PD-1 for oral cavity cancer. Data came from immunoSEQ multiplex PCR; TCRdb stores just in-frame clones and leaves some out. The sample yields 25,000 or so clones, about 25% seen once. The time point was: after neoadjuvant nivolumab, at surgical resection. The source material was tumor tissue, sampled after nivolumab (anti-PD-1) treatment. These TCRs come from a person between 35 and 79 years old with oral cavity squamous cell carcinoma.

The chain combines TRBV27 with TRBJ2-2; TRBD2 agrees at 7 bases. CDR1 and CDR2 (germline): MNHEY, SMNVEV (reference sequence). This CDR3 is 16 amino acids long. Trimming removed 4 bases from V and 4 bases from J; junction bases left unmatched: 9. CDR3 region: CASSSRGDSGTGELFF. CDR3 bases: TGTGCCAGCAGTTCCCGGGGGGATAGCGGCACCGGGGAGCTGTTTTTT.

The chain employs TRBV2 and TRBJ2-3; TRBD2 agrees at 7 bases. The ends lost 5 bases at V and 1 base at J; junction bases unmatched: 6. Germline CDR1 reads SNHLY; CDR2 reads FYNNEI. The CDR3 contains 15 residues. The CDR3 DNA sequence: TGTGCCAGCAGTCAACTAGCGTCCCGCACAGATACGCAGTATTTT. It yields the protein CASSQLASRTDTQYF.

This clone turned up a few times. For the CDR3, the DNA is TGCGCCAGCAGCCAAGGCTTTTTACGGGGGGTCGAGCAGTACTTC. This gives the protein CASSQGFLRGVEQYF. V usage is TRBV4-1 and J usage is TRBJ2-7, with 7 bases lining up with TRBD2. Unmatched junction bases numbered 9, after V lost 1 base and J lost 6 bases. The CDR3 consists of 15 residues. CDR1 and CDR2 (germline): MGHRA, YSYEKL.

The table lists this clone with a few counts. The genes are TRBV5-1 and TRBJ2-7, with 8 bases matching TRBD1. Per the germline V gene, CDR1 is SGHRS and CDR2 is YFSETQ. The CDR3 length is 14 residues. J was trimmed by 2 bases and V by 4 bases; bases with no gene match: 5. CDR3 loop: CASSPTGGTYEQYF. The CDR3 nucleotides read TGCGCCAGCAGCCCCACAGGGGGTACCTACGAGCAGTACTTC.

V usage is TRBV12-5 and J usage is TRBJ1-5, with TRBD1 matching over 7 bases. Losses at the gene ends were 5 bases for V and 6 bases for J; bases not matched to a gene: 7. The CDR3 has 14 residues. The V gene's germline CDR1 is LGHNT and CDR2 FRNRAP. CDR3: CASGLQTGTQPQHF. In DNA, the CDR3 is TGTGCTAGTGGTCTACAGACAGGGACTCAGCCCCAGCATTTT.

The chain joins TRBV2 to TRBJ2-7; D is perhaps TRBD1 or TRBD2 (5 bases each). V was trimmed by 3 bases and J by 4 bases, leaving 16 bases between them. The CDR3 covers 15 residues. The germline V gene encodes CDR1 SNHLY and CDR2 FYNNEI. This CDR3 is CASSDSGRRGYEQYF. CDR3 coding DNA: TGTGCCAGCAGTGATTCGGGGCGGCGAGGGTACGAGCAGTACTTC. Drawing the rest from reference TRBV2 and TRBJ2-7, the complete variable domain is EPEVTQTPSHQVTQMGQEVILRCVPISNHLYFYWYRQILGQKVEFLVSFYNNEISEKSEIFDDQFSVERPDGSNFTLKIRSTKLEDSAMYFCASSDSGRRGYEQYFGPGTRLTVT.

This clone was recorded a few times. This sequence joins TRBV4-1 and TRBJ2-3; D gene unclear. V lost 5 bases and J lost 1, with 7 bases in between. Germline CDR1 reads MGHRA; CDR2 reads YSYEKL. The CDR3 spans 13 residues. In nucleotides, the CDR3 is TGCGCCAGCAGCTATACGGGCACAGATACGCAGTATTTT. Its translation: CASSYTGTDTQYF.

This clone has just a few counts. This sequence joins TRBV30 and TRBJ2-5; a weak D match, TRBD1 (5 bases). CDR1 is GTSNPN and CDR2 is SVGIG in the germline V gene (reference sequence). This CDR3 is built from 13 residues. Trimming cost V 4 bases and J 1 base, with 10 bases left between them. CDR3 coding DNA: TGTGCCTGGACCCAGACAGCCCAAGAGACCCAGTACTTC. Residues: CAWTQTAQETQYF.

This clone was picked up one time. The rearrangement joins TRBV28 to TRBJ1-2, with TRBD1 as a possible D gene (5 bases). Germline V gives CDR1 MDHEN, CDR2 SYDVKM. The CDR3 sequence is 16 residues long. Trimming took 4 bases from V and 0 from J, leaving 15 bases between them. Written as DNA, the CDR3 is TGTGCCAGCAGTTCGGACATCTTATTAGCTAACTATGGCTACACCTTC. Its protein product is CASSSDILLANYGYTF.

This clone was counted a few times. The chain is built from TRBV11-3 and TRBJ2-2, with D possibly called TRBD1 or TRBD2 (5 bases each). The CDR3 totals 15 residues. The V gene lost 3 bases and the J gene lost 1 base, with 9 bases spanning the gap. CDR1 and CDR2 from the germline V gene are SGHNT and YENEEA. CDR3 sequence reads: CASSFGDGNTGELFF. Written as DNA, the CDR3 is TGTGCCAGCAGCTTTGGGGACGGGAACACCGGGGAGCTGTTTTTT.